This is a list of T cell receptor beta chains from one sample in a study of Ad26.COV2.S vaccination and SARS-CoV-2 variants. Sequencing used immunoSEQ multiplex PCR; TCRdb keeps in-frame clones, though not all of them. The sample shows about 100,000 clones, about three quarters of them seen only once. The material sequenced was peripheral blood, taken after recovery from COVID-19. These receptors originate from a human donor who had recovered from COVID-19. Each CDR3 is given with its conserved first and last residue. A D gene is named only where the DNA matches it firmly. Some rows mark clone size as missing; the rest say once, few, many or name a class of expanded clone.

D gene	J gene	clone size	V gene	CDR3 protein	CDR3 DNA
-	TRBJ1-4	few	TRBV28	CASFANEKLFF	TGTGCCAGCTTCGCTAATGAAAAACTGTTTTTT
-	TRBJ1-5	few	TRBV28	CASSLTGLGSQHF	TGTGCCAGCAGTTTGACAGGTTTGGGGTCCCAGCATTTT
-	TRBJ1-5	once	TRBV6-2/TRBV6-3	CASSLQGTIAGNQPQHF	TGTGCCAGCAGTTTACAGGGAACGATAGCGGGCAATCAGCCCCAGCATTTT
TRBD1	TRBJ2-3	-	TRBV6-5	CASRTGGTDTQYF	TGTGCCAGCAGGACAGGGGGCACAGATACGCAGTATTTT
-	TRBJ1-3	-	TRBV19	CASSPTGNTIYF	TGTGCCAGTAGTCCAACTGGAAACACCATATATTTT
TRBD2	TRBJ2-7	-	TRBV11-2	CASSPLSGGGEDEQYF	TGTGCCAGCAGCCCCCTAAGCGGCGGGGGTGAGGACGAGCAGTACTTC
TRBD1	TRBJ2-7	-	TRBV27	CASRQYFGTGGYEQYF	TGTGCCAGCAGACAATACTTCGGGACAGGTGGATACGAGCAGTACTTC
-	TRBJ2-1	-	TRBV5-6	CASAGNREQFF	TGTGCCAGCGCTGGGAATAGGGAGCAGTTCTTC
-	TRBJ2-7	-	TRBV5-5	CASSPDSRGAHEQYF	TGTGCCAGCAGCCCCGACTCTCGGGGGGCCCACGAGCAGTACTTC
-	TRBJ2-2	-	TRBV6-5	CASRPGWNTGELFF	TGTGCCAGCAGGCCAGGGTGGAACACCGGGGAGCTGTTTTTT
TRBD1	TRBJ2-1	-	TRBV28	CASLPPGTGNNEQFF	TGTGCCTCCCTCCCGCCCGGGACAGGGAACAATGAGCAGTTCTTC
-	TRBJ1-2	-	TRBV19	CASSRQVADGYTF	TGTGCCAGTAGTCGACAGGTGGCGGATGGCTACACCTTC
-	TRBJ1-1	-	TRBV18	CASSQDSQNTEAFF	TGTGCCAGCTCACAGGACAGTCAGAACACTGAAGCTTTCTTT
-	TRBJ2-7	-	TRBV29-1	CSVKPQGSSYEQYF	TGCAGCGTGAAACCACAGGGCAGCTCCTACGAGCAGTACTTC
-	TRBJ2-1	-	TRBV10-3	CAISEGRPYNEQFF	TGTGCCATCAGTGAGGGAAGGCCCTACAATGAGCAGTTCTTC
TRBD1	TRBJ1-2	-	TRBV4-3	CASSQSDRVVYGYTF	TGCGCCAGCAGCCAATCAGACAGGGTGGTCTATGGCTACACCTTC
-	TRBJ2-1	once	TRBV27	CASRGASGGPYNEQFF	TGTGCCAGCAGGGGTGCCTCCGGCGGGCCCTACAATGAGCAGTTCTTC
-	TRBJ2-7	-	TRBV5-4	CASSSRGEQYF	TGTGCCAGCAGCAGTAGGGGCGAGCAGTACTTC
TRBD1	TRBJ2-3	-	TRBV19	CASSLRTGGDTQYF	TGTGCCAGTAGTCTTCGGACAGGTGGGGATACGCAGTATTTT
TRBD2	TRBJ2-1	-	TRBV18	CASSPRLAGTNEQFF	TGTGCCAGCTCACCACGGCTAGCGGGGACTAATGAGCAGTTCTTC
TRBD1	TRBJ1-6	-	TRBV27	CASSSQGPNSPLHF	TGTGCCAGCAGTTCACAGGGGCCGAATTCACCCCTCCACTTT
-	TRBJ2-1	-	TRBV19	CASSDRDLEFF	TGTGCCAGTAGTGACAGGGACTTGGAGTTCTTC